The source of this TCR beta chain is a study of long-term antiretroviral therapy in people with HIV. General study points: Even long-term ART left TRB diversity below transplant donor controls, despite gains.

The CDR3 runs 11 residues. Germline V gene sequence: CDR1 SGHNT, CDR2 YENEEA. Trimming removed 9 bases from V and 1 base from J, with 4 bases in between. A note on this clone: The target antigen is unknown.

With survey level as its setting, the immunoSEQ assay was v3.0. A target of about 40,000-55,000 T-cell genomes per sample was set for sequencing. The table came from immunoSEQ multiplex PCR; TCRdb's copy has only in-frame clones and leaves some out. The table lists roughly 24,000 clones, more than 75% of them singletons, with approximately 9.2% in the top ten. The sequence was obtained from a middle-aged man with HIV. J is TRBJ1-3 and V is TRBV11-3; no reliable D call. Sequenced material: unsorted PBMCs, taken 4.8 to 5 years after starting antiretroviral therapy. The CDR3 DNA reads as TGTGCCAGTTCGTCTGGAAACACCATATATTTT. Translated: CASSSGNTIYF.